The clone carrying this T cell receptor (beta chain) was counted a few times. Antigen specificity is unknown. The data originate from a study of CD8 T cells in ankylosing spondylitis. Each CDR3 protein is one row after TCRdb ran MiXCR on the 5' RACE reads. The profile shows approximately 300,000 distinct CDR3 sequences, approximately 20% of them singletons. General study results and limits: Characteristic, it appeared, of ankylosing spondylitis blood was a TCR beta motif of 7 or 8 highly homologous variants. The study looked at matched synovial fluid samples from ankylosing spondylitis patients. Disease-linked clones were reported to be significantly enriched there.

Looked up from germline, CDR1 is SQVTM and CDR2 is ANQGSEA. This CDR3 has 16 amino acids. Unmatched junction bases numbered 11, after V lost 6 bases and J lost 0 bases. The sequencing sample was made of blood, either unsorted or a sorted T cell fraction (not recorded which). The chain couples TRBV29-1 to TRBJ2-1, with 7 bases fitting TRBD2. The TCR comes from a male donor with ankylosing spondylitis or in good health (not recorded which). This CDR3 reads CSVPLGGASSYNEQFF. DNA of the CDR3: TGCAGCGTCCCATTGGGAGGGGCGAGCTCCTACAATGAGCAGTTCTTC.